This section outlines one T cell receptor beta chain sequence together with its context. The antigen remains unidentified. The sample comes from a study of identical twins. It was template switching that added a universal primer site, and there were unique molecular identifiers on the cDNA. From the 5' RACE reads, TCRdb called clonotypes with MiXCR, one entry per CDR3 protein. Among some 1,600,000 distinct CDR3 sequences listed, around 29% were seen once. Regarding the study as a whole: Conclusions leaned on cross-sectional statistical analysis and did not track the same donors over time. Monozygotic twin pairs showed more out-of-frame TCR alpha sharing than models estimated. Where out-of-frame alpha sequences were twin-shared, they showed excess low generation probability.

V was pared by 0 bases and J by 6 bases, with 4 bases of the junction left unmatched. This CDR3 contains 15 residues. CDR1 is SGHRS and CDR2 is YFSETQ in the germline V gene. This clonotype was obtained from a newborn girl in good health. The rearrangement links TRBV5-1 to TRBJ2-2; 8 bases match TRBD2. The sample consisted of cord blood. CDR3 sequence reads: CASSLDYGGAGELFF. DNA of the CDR3: TGCGCCAGCAGCTTGGATTACGGGGGGGCCGGGGAGCTGTTTTTT.